These T cell receptor beta chains were read from a single sample in a study of OX40 agonist ivuxolimab in advanced cancers. Assay used: immunoSEQ multiplex PCR; TCRdb lists only in-frame clones, some missing. The data hold 76,000 or so clones, with 85% to 90% observed a single time. The sample here was CD4+ or CD8+ T cells sorted from blood, taken in a trial of the OX40 agonist ivuxolimab. Receptor source: an adult with an advanced solid tumor such as melanoma, head and neck, liver or kidney cancer. Each CDR3 is given with its conserved first and last residue. Expanded clones get a size class; other rows say once, few or many, or leave the size out.

size | J | V | CDR3
once | TRBJ1-2 | TRBV27 | CATLGGYGYTF
NA | TRBJ2-5 | TRBV29-1 | CSVATAETQYF
NA | TRBJ2-7 | TRBV28 | CASSPTPRFGMIYEQYF
few | TRBJ2-7 | TRBV11-3 | CASSLDVPNYYEQYF
NA | TRBJ1-1 | TRBV5-1 | CASSLWGGYSEAFF
once | TRBJ2-3 | TRBV28 | CASSQMKGGDYTDTQYF
NA | TRBJ2-2 | TRBV28 | CASSFLSAYSNTGELFF
NA | TRBJ2-7 | TRBV30 | CAWSTSLDEQYF
many | TRBJ2-3 | TRBV4-1 | CASRHDTDTQYF
NA | TRBJ2-3 | TRBV7-3 | CASSTGRTDTQYF
NA | TRBJ1-1 | TRBV19 | CASSFDMNTEAFF
once | TRBJ1-5 | TRBV27 | CASSLGVRNQPQHF
NA | TRBJ1-1 | TRBV23-1 | CASSPCVGVMNTEAFF
NA | TRBJ2-7 | TRBV27 | CASSSIIESYEQYF
NA | TRBJ1-2 | TRBV30 | CAWSVGVEGYGYTF
NA | TRBJ2-5 | TRBV28 | CASSRHQETQYF
NA | TRBJ1-3 | TRBV11-3 | CASRSSDRSSGNTIYF
NA | TRBJ2-5 | TRBV5-4 | CASRLDRGRRETQYF
few | TRBJ2-7 | TRBV10-1 | CASVAGDLEQYF
once | TRBJ1-4 | TRBV5-7 | CASSLRMGKLFF
NA | TRBJ2-7 | TRBV4-1 | CASSQVSGTGSFYEQYF
NA | TRBJ2-1 | TRBV10-1 | CASSETDRGGGGQFF
NA | TRBJ2-7 | TRBV27 | CASSFSGRAHEQYF
NA | TRBJ2-7 | TRBV28 | CASSLRPTDPLGDEQYF
NA | TRBJ2-7 | TRBV7-9 | CASSTTYSGINEQYF
NA | TRBJ2-7 | TRBV19 | CASSIGTGPTYEQYF
NA | TRBJ2-7 | TRBV5-5 | CASSSLGGIYEQYF
NA | TRBJ2-5 | TRBV6-1 | CASSEVGGGTQYF
NA | TRBJ2-1 | TRBV5-1 | CASSFRSRVEWSARDEQFF
few | TRBJ1-2 | TRBV6-1 | CASSPQGGTPAVEYF
NA | TRBJ1-4 | TRBV19 | CASSRLDRNEKLFF
NA | TRBJ2-5 | TRBV11-3 | CASSFSSGSGETQYF
NA | TRBJ2-1 | TRBV9 | CASSPGTYYEQFF
NA | TRBJ1-5 | TRBV19 | CASSIEDNYHPQHF
NA | TRBJ1-3 | TRBV27 | CASRGAGNTIYF